These 13 T cell receptor beta chains were all obtained from the same sample, sequenced in a study of T cell repertoires in cytomegalovirus infection. TCRdb recomputed calls from the reads with MiXCR, one row per CDR3 protein. The sample holds 150,000 to 200,000 distinct CDR3 sequences, approximately 18% seen once. Source material: CD8+ T cells from PBMCs. The origin of the receptors is a human donor in good health (CMV status not recorded). Some clones in this sample may be carry-over from other donors' samples.

The chain joins TRBV4-1 to TRBJ1-4, with unresolved D. The CDR3 extends over 15 amino acids. The ends were cut back, 0 bases at V and 14 bases at J, with 19 bases in the middle. Germline V lookup: CDR1 MGHRA, CDR2 YSYEKL. CDR3 DNA sequence: TGCGCCAGCAGCCAAGAGAGGACGGGCCCCCACGCCCTGTTTTTT. The encoded protein is CASSQERTGPHALFF.

The chain combines TRBV11-1 with TRBJ2-5; D call uncertain. The V and J ends lost 2 bases and 2 bases respectively, with 12 bases between them. The germline V gene encodes CDR1 SGHAT and CDR2 FQDESV (reference sequence). There are 15 residues in the CDR3. The CDR3 here is CASSLRRISQETQYF. DNA of the CDR3: TGTGCCAGCAGCTTAAGGCGGATTTCTCAAGAGACCCAGTACTTC.

V and J are TRBV29-1 and TRBJ1-1, with D possibly TRBD1 on 5 matching bases. CDR1 is SQVTM and CDR2 is ANQGSEA in the germline V gene. The length of the CDR3 is 15 residues. The ends were cut back, 3 bases at V and 3 bases at J, with 17 bases in the middle. CDR3 sequence reads: CSVEYLGAVDTEAFF. CDR3 nucleotides: TGCAGCGTTGAGTATTTAGGGGCGGTTGACACTGAAGCTTTCTTT.

This clonotype was found a few times. This chain connects TRBV7-2 to TRBJ2-1; tentative D call: TRBD1 (6 bases). This CDR3 is built from 16 residues. V was clipped by 1 base and J by 4 bases, with 14 bases between them. Germline CDR1 is SGHTA and CDR2 is FQGNSA. For the CDR3, the DNA is TGTGCCAGCAGCTTAGTGGGGGCAGGGAGATACAATGAGCAGTTCTTC. It codes for CASSLVGAGRYNEQFF.

The J gene is TRBJ2-5, the V gene TRBV5-6; 10 bases are shared with TRBD2. The trim removed 4 bases at V and 5 bases at J, leaving 14 bases unmatched. Germline V gene lookup returns CDR1 SGHDT and CDR2 YYEEEE. This CDR3 contains 17 residues. CDR3 coding DNA: TGTGCCAGCAGCCCCTCGTCCGTAGCGGGGGGTCGGGAGACCCAGTACTTC. This translates into CASSPSSVAGGRETQYF.

CDR3 nucleotide sequence: TGTGCCAGCAGCCCTCGCCCGACAGGGGGGAAGACCGGGGAGCTGTTTTTT. This sequence encodes CASSPRPTGGKTGELFF. This chain uses TRBV28 with TRBJ2-2; 9 bases are shared with TRBD1. The CDR3 consists of 17 residues. The germline CDR1 and CDR2 sequences are MDHEN and SYDVKM. With 6 bases clipped from V and 5 bases from J, the junction kept 13 bases outside the gene matches.

The chain uses TRBV29-1 and TRBJ2-7, with 8 bases aligning to TRBD1. This CDR3 is built from 13 residues. The ends lost 7 bases at V and 0 bases at J; junction bases unmatched: 5. The germline V gene has CDR1 SQVTM and CDR2 ANQGSEA. The CDR3 DNA reads as TGCAGCGCCTCAGGGGGCGACTCCTACGAGCAGTACTTC. Its translation: CSASGGDSYEQYF.

The chain joins TRBV28 to TRBJ1-4; 7 bases fit TRBD1. Per germline, CDR1 MDHEN and CDR2 SYDVKM. J lost 4 bases, V lost 6 bases, and 5 bases had no gene match. The CDR3 consists of 14 residues. The CDR3 sequence: CASRRQGSNEKLFF. CDR3 bases: TGTGCCAGCAGGAGACAGGGTAGTAATGAAAAACTGTTTTTT.

The rearrangement links TRBV4-1 to TRBJ2-7; D is uncertain. The CDR3 is 16 amino acids. V lost 0 bases and J 3 bases, leaving 15 bases between the germline ends. The germline CDR1 and CDR2 sequences are MGHRA and YSYEKL. In nucleotides, the CDR3 is TGCGCCAGCAGCCAAGATGTAGTCCCTTCCCACTACGAGCAGTACTTC. Protein sequence: CASSQDVVPSHYEQYF.

V and J are TRBV6-5 and TRBJ2-5, with D unclear. Per the germline V gene, CDR1 is MNHEY and CDR2 is SVGAGI. Trimming left V 6 bases short and J 5 bases short, with 13 bases between. The CDR3 is 13 residues long. CDR3 loop: CASRIAARETQYF. For the CDR3, the DNA is TGTGCCAGCAGGATTGCTGCGAGGGAGACCCAGTACTTC.

The chain combines TRBV7-9 with TRBJ1-4; D may be TRBD1 (6 bases). The CDR3 has 13 residues. The germline CDR1 and CDR2 sequences are SEHNR and FQNEAQ (reference sequence). The V end was cut by 8 bases, the J end by 8 bases, with 15 bases between. For the CDR3, the DNA is TGTGCCAGCGGCCAGGGGTACGACGAAAAACTGTTTTTT. This codes for CASGQGYDEKLFF.

The sample holds a few counts of this clonotype. This chain connects TRBV20-1 to TRBJ1-2, with unresolved D. V was cut by 5 bases and J by 2 bases, with 12 bases left in between. This CDR3 is built from 13 residues. Germline-derived CDR1 and CDR2 are DFQATT and SNEGSKA (reference sequence). The CDR3: CSAYGTENYGYTF. CDR3 sequence (DNA): TGCAGTGCTTACGGTACAGAGAACTATGGCTACACCTTC.

This clonotype was observed a few times. V gene TRBV7-9 combines with J gene TRBJ1-2; D not certain. Per germline, CDR1 SEHNR and CDR2 FQNEAQ (reference sequence). The V end was cut by 4 bases, the J end by 0 bases, with 9 bases between. This CDR3 region has 14 residues. CDR3 nucleotide sequence: TGTGCCAGCAGCTCCCCCAGGACTAACTATGGCTACACCTTC. Translating gives CASSSPRTNYGYTF.